This T cell receptor beta chain was profiled in a study of blood T cell repertoires in COVID-19. Across the study: The study drew acute and convalescent COVID-19 samples from the United States, Italy and Spain.

Residents of around 24 US areas, aged roughly 18 to 89 years, made up the participants. This CDR3 spans 14 amino acids. The junction had 1 base not matched to a gene; V was cut back by 3 bases and J by 2 bases. The germline gives CDR1 SGDLS, CDR2 YYNGEE. Using immunoSEQ multiplex PCR, the repertoire was profiled, and TCRdb retains in-frame clones only, with some absent. The sample has hundreds of thousands of clones; roughly 82% are singletons. The TCR originated in a woman in her fifties or sixties who had recovered from COVID-19. The V and J genes are TRBV9 and TRBJ1-3; 8 positions agree with TRBD1. The sequenced sample was PBMCs or T cells enriched from blood (not recorded which). This CDR3 reads CASSGTGTGNTIYF. The CDR3 DNA is TGTGCCAGCAGCGGGACAGGGACTGGAAACACCATATATTTT.